These 6 T cell receptor beta chains share one sample of origin, sequenced in a study of human T cells and chemical hapten exposure. Time point meaning: patch test 3, about 24 weeks after DPC sensitization. The treatment here: therapeutic diphenylcyclopropenone sensitization with weekly scalp DPC. TCRdb processed the RACE reads anew with MiXCR; each CDR3 protein has one entry. Here the sample spans approximately 80,000 distinct CDR3 sequences, 10% to 15% being singletons. The material sequenced was whole blood, taken in connection with sensitization to the hapten diphenylcyclopropenone (DPC). The receptors derive from a woman aged 45-60 years with alopecia areata. Some clones in this sample may be carry-over from other donors' samples.

In its sample, this clonotype was seen a few times. The rearrangement uses TRBV11-2 and TRBJ1-1; D is unclear. Trimming pared 5 bases from V and 1 base from J, leaving 8 bases between. The germline CDR1 and CDR2 sequences are SGHAT and FQNNGV. The CDR3 is made up of 13 amino acids. CDR3 sequence (DNA): TGTGCCAGCAGCCCTCTGAGGAACACTGAAGCTTTCTTT. Translated: CASSPLRNTEAFF.

Ten or more counts support this clonotype. The J gene is TRBJ1-2, the V gene TRBV12-3 or TRBV12-4, with 7 bases identical to TRBD1. The junction had 5 bases not matched to a gene; V was cut back by 6 bases and J by 4 bases. The CDR3 covers 13 residues. The CDR3 here is CASSQQGFYGYTF. Here the CDR3 DNA reads TGTGCCAGCAGCCAACAGGGGTTCTATGGCTACACCTTC.

The sample holds a few counts of this clonotype. J is TRBJ2-5 and V is TRBV3-1; 10 bases fit TRBD2. V lost 0 bases, J lost 7 bases, and 8 bases stayed unmatched. The germline V gene encodes CDR1 LGHDT and CDR2 YNNKEL (reference sequence). The CDR3 spans 16 residues. The DNA for the CDR3 is TGTGCCAGCAGCCAAGAAGTCTCTAGCGGGAGAGGGACCCAGTACTTC. Translated, it gives CASSQEVSSGRGTQYF.

This clonotype has at least ten counts. The chain recombines TRBV7-2 with TRBJ2-2, with D unresolved. Deletions cut 4 bases from V and 5 bases from J, with 8 bases between. This CDR3 contains 13 residues. The germline CDR1 and CDR2 sequences are SGHTA and FQGNSA. CDR3 in amino acids: CASSSPMTGELFF. DNA of the CDR3: TGTGCCAGCAGCTCGCCTATGACCGGGGAGCTGTTTTTT.

V is TRBV11-3 and J is TRBJ2-7; TRBD1 is a possible D gene (6 bases). Trimming shortened V by 2 bases and J by 1 base, and 9 bases separated the two germline ends. This CDR3 contains 14 residues. The germline V gene has CDR1 SGHNT and CDR2 YENEEA. CDR3 sequence (DNA): TGTGCCAGCAGCTTACAGGGGTCTTCCTACGAGCAGTACTTC. This translates into CASSLQGSSYEQYF.

The sample holds many counts of this clonotype. J is TRBJ2-3 and V is TRBV6-1; D remains ambiguous. Trimming removed 6 bases from V and 0 bases from J, with 7 bases in between. The CDR3 has 13 residues. The germline CDR1 and CDR2 sequences are MNHNS and SASEGT. CDR3 amino acids: CASSILSTDTQYF. The CDR3 DNA sequence: TGTGCCAGCAGCATCTTAAGCACAGATACGCAGTATTTT.